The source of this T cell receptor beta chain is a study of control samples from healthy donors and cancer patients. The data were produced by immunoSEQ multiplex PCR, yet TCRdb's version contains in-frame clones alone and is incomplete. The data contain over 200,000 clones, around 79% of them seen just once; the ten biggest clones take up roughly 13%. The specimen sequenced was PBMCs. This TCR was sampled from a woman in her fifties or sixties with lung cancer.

The CDR3 spells CASSSFEGVYGYTF. The CDR3 nucleotides read TGTGCCAGCAGCTCCTTCGAGGGGGTCTATGGCTACACCTTC. This rearrangement joins TRBV7-3 to TRBJ1-2; D possibly corresponds to TRBD1 (6 bases). This CDR3 is 14 amino acids long. Germline assignment: CDR1 SGHTA and CDR2 FQGTGA. Trimming shortened V by 4 bases and J by 4 bases, and 13 bases separated the two germline ends.